The 26 T cell receptor beta chains given below trace back to one sample, sequenced in a study of T cells in Graves' hyperthyroidism and ophthalmopathy. Authors of the study amplified TCR beta CDR3 regions from RNA transcripts. An initial round of RT-PCR targeting the TCR CDR3 relied on the HTBI primer set. TCRdb independently ran MiXCR on the multiplex PCR reads; one entry per CDR3 protein. The table records roughly 400,000 distinct CDR3 sequences, 20% to 30% of them present only once. What was sequenced was blood. These receptors all come from a man over 45 with Graves' hyperthyroidism.

This clonotype has a handful of counts. CDR3 sequence (DNA): TGTGCCAGCAGTTTAGTCCCAAACAATGAGCAGTTCTTC. The encoded protein is CASSLVPNNEQFF. The genes are TRBV27 and TRBJ2-1; D is unclear. Germline values: CDR1 MNHEY, CDR2 SMNVEV (reference sequence). Trimming took 2 bases from V and 5 from J, leaving 7 bases between them. The CDR3 is made up of 13 amino acids.

This clonotype was found many times. J is TRBJ2-7 and V is TRBV10-3, with TRBD1 as a possible D gene (8 bases). V shed 6 bases and J shed 2 bases, with 17 bases lying between them. The germline V gene encodes CDR1 ENHRY and CDR2 SYGVKD. The CDR3 contains 15 residues. CDR3 in amino acids: CAISDKQGGTYEQYF. In DNA, the CDR3 is TGTGCCATCAGCGATAAACAGGGGGGGACCTACGAGCAGTACTTC.

The rearrangement joins TRBV6-1 to TRBJ2-1; D unresolved. Per the germline V gene, CDR1 is MNHNS and CDR2 is SASEGT. The CDR3 sequence is 15 residues long. Trimming shortened V by 5 bases and J by 0 bases, and 11 bases separated the two germline ends. In DNA form, the CDR3 reads TGTGCCAGCAGTTCGATCAAGAGCTCCTACAATGAGCAGTTCTTC. It translates to CASSSIKSSYNEQFF.

The CDR3 loop reads CSAVTGPLGVGELFF. In nucleotides, the CDR3 is TGCAGCGCCGTGACAGGGCCCTTAGGGGTCGGGGAGCTGTTTTTT. J is TRBJ2-2 and V is TRBV29-1; TRBD1 matches 7 bases. The trim removed 7 bases at V and 7 bases at J, leaving 15 bases unmatched. Germline lookup yields CDR1 SQVTM and CDR2 ANQGSEA. The CDR3 contains 15 residues.

In its sample, this clonotype was seen many times. The J gene is TRBJ2-2, the V gene TRBV7-3; no firm D call. CDR1 is SGHTA and CDR2 is FQGTGA in the germline V gene. The V and J ends lost 2 bases and 1 base respectively, with 5 bases between them. The CDR3 has 14 residues. This CDR3 is CASSLLGNTGELFF. In DNA form, the CDR3 reads TGTGCCAGCAGCTTACTAGGGAACACCGGGGAGCTGTTTTTT. Variable domain in full (rest from reference TRBV7-3 and TRBJ2-2): GAGVSQTPSNKVTEKGKYVELRCDPISGHTALYWYRQSLGQGPEFLIYFQGTGAADDSGLPNDRFFAVRPEGSVSTLKIQRTERGDSAVYLCASSLLGNTGELFFGEGSRLTVL.

This clonotype occurred many times. V is TRBV11-2 and J is TRBJ2-7, with D possibly being TRBD2 (5 bases). V shed 2 bases and J shed 1 base, with 12 bases lying between them. CDR3 length equals 15 residues. Germline CDR1 and CDR2: SGHAT and FQNNGV. In DNA, the CDR3 is TGTGCCAGCAGCTTAAGCCCTACTAGTTCCTACGAGCAGTACTTC. As protein: CASSLSPTSSYEQYF.

This clonotype was counted at least ten times. The chain has TRBV5-1 and TRBJ2-5, with D perhaps matching TRBD1 (6 bases). The CDR3 runs 14 residues. Per the germline V gene, CDR1 is SGHRS and CDR2 is YFSETQ. V was cut by 4 bases and J by 9 bases, with 19 bases left in between. CDR3 in amino acids: CASSLDEGERAQYF. In DNA, the CDR3 is TGCGCCAGCAGCCTTGATGAGGGGGAGAGGGCCCAGTACTTC.

The chain couples TRBV20-1 to TRBJ2-2, with TRBD1 matching 7 bases. The CDR3 spans 17 residues. The trim removed 1 base at V and 0 bases at J, leaving 8 bases unmatched. Looked up from germline, CDR1 is DFQATT and CDR2 is SNEGSKA (reference sequence). The CDR3 sequence is CSARAPSGTANTGELFF. DNA of the CDR3: TGCAGTGCTAGAGCCCCCTCGGGGACAGCGAACACCGGGGAGCTGTTTTTT.

This clonotype was seen at least ten times. The chain joins TRBV20-1 to TRBJ2-3; 11 positions agree with TRBD2. After removal of 5 bases from V and 5 bases from J, the junction contained 6 bases not matched to a gene. Germline lookup yields CDR1 DFQATT and CDR2 SNEGSKA (reference sequence). The CDR3 extends over 14 amino acids. For the CDR3, the DNA is TGCAGTGCTCCTTCCGGGACTAGCGGAGATACGCAGTATTTT. Its translation: CSAPSGTSGDTQYF.

This clonotype appeared many times. The chain employs TRBV30 and TRBJ2-1; weak D call: TRBD2 (6 bases). Germline values: CDR1 GTSNPN, CDR2 SVGIG (reference sequence). CDR3 length: 13 amino acids. V was cut by 4 bases and J by 10 bases, with 17 bases left in between. The CDR3 nucleotides are TGTGCCTGGAAGCCCAGGGCGGGATGGGAGCAGTTCTTC. Amino acid sequence: CAWKPRAGWEQFF.

This clonotype has at least ten counts. The chain has TRBV3-1 and TRBJ2-3; D is unclear. Per the germline V gene, CDR1 is LGHDT and CDR2 is YNNKEL (reference sequence). Trimming cost V 6 bases and J 6 bases, with 10 bases left between them. The CDR3 totals 12 residues. The CDR3 DNA is TGTGCCAGCAGAGATGTCACCGATACGCAGTATTTT. It yields the protein CASRDVTDTQYF.

This clonotype was counted only a few times. The V call is TRBV28, the J call TRBJ1-2, with D perhaps matching TRBD1 (6 bases). Germline V CDR1 and CDR2: MDHEN, SYDVKM. V was pared by 5 bases and J by 4 bases, with 20 bases between. The CDR3 has 16 amino acids. The CDR3 is CASSLGTNRWGYGYTF. The CDR3 bases are TGTGCCAGCAGTCTCGGGACAAATCGCTGGGGCTATGGCTACACCTTC.

This clonotype was observed many times. The CDR3 is CASSFRPPGHINQPQHF. Written as DNA, the CDR3 is TGTGCCAGCAGTTTTCGGCCACCGGGACACATCAATCAGCCCCAGCATTTT. J is TRBJ1-5 and V is TRBV27; tentative D call: TRBD1 (6 bases). The CDR3 has 17 amino acids. Per germline, CDR1 MNHEY and CDR2 SMNVEV (reference sequence). Deletions cut 3 bases from V and 3 bases from J, with 18 bases between.

This clonotype was picked up many times. J is TRBJ2-7 and V is TRBV2; 8 bases fit TRBD1. The V gene's germline CDR1 is SNHLY and CDR2 FYNNEI. Trimming at V came to 8 bases and at J to 6 bases, leaving 9 bases not matched to a gene. The CDR3 runs to 13 residues. The CDR3 sequence: CASSQTGAREQYF. The CDR3 nucleotides are TGTGCCAGCTCCCAGACAGGGGCCCGCGAGCAGTACTTC.

The V gene is TRBV11-3, the J gene TRBJ2-7; TRBD2 aligns across 7 bases. Germline CDR1 SGHNT, CDR2 YENEEA. This CDR3 contains 15 residues. After removal of 4 bases from V and 1 base from J, the junction contained 7 bases not matched to a gene. CDR3 sequence reads: CASSSSSGASYEQYF. For the CDR3, the DNA is TGTGCCAGCAGCTCCTCGAGCGGGGCTTCCTACGAGCAGTACTTC.

This clonotype appeared once. The chain combines TRBV10-1 with TRBJ2-2, with a possible D match to TRBD1 (6 bases). V was cut by 6 bases and J by 2 bases, with 10 bases left in between. This CDR3 comprises 14 residues. CDR1 WNHNN and CDR2 SYGVQD come from the germline V gene (reference sequence). CDR3 sequence reads: CASRAGVNTGELFF. DNA of the CDR3: TGCGCCAGCAGGGCAGGGGTTAACACCGGGGAGCTGTTTTTT.

This rearrangement joins TRBV30 to TRBJ2-7; D may match TRBD1 or TRBD2 (5 bases each). V was cut by 3 bases and J by 4 bases, with 13 bases left in between. The CDR3 is 13 residues long. Per germline, CDR1 GTSNPN and CDR2 SVGIG (reference sequence). The CDR3 region has the DNA TGTGCCTGGAGCGGGGACCGAGAATACGAGCAGTACTTC. As protein: CAWSGDREYEQYF.

This clonotype was found a few times. The chain is built from TRBV5-6 and TRBJ1-1; the D is unclear. Germline V gene sequence: CDR1 SGHDT, CDR2 YYEEEE. The CDR3 totals 15 residues. The V gene lost 6 bases and the J gene lost 1 base, with 16 bases spanning the gap. The CDR3 DNA is TGTGCCAGCACCGCGGCCGGGAATGCGAACACTGAAGCTTTCTTT. Protein sequence: CASTAAGNANTEAFF. Variable domain in full (rest from reference TRBV5-6 and TRBJ1-1): DAGVTQSPTHLIKTRGQQVTLRCSPKSGHDTVSWYQQALGQGPQFIFQYYEEEERQRGNFPDRFSGHQFPNYSSELNVNALLLGDSALYLCASTAAGNANTEAFFGQGTRLTVV.

This chain uses TRBV11-3 with TRBJ2-7; TRBD2 matches 8 bases. The CDR3 length is 15 residues. The germline V gene encodes CDR1 SGHNT and CDR2 YENEEA. The ends lost 6 bases at V and 6 bases at J; junction bases unmatched: 13. The CDR3 DNA follows: TGTGCCAGCAGTTTCGGAGCGGGAGCCCCCTCCGAGCAGTACTTC. Translated, it gives CASSFGAGAPSEQYF.

V and J are TRBV20-1 and TRBJ1-6, with 8 bases aligning to TRBD1. Germline values: CDR1 DFQATT, CDR2 SNEGSKA (reference sequence). The J segment lost 5 bases and the V segment lost 5 bases, leaving 11 bases of the junction unmatched. CDR3 length: 16 amino acids. The CDR3 DNA reads TGCAGTGCTCGCGACCGGGACAGGCCCCATAATTCACCCCTCCACTTT. Its protein product is CSARDRDRPHNSPLHF.

This clonotype was found a few times. CDR3 residues: CASMAGQGNTGELFF. DNA of the CDR3: TGTGCCAGTATGGCGGGACAGGGGAACACCGGGGAGCTGTTTTTT. The chain joins TRBV19 to TRBJ2-2; 9 nucleotides agree with TRBD1. The CDR3 runs to 15 residues. In germline, CDR1 is LNHDA, CDR2 SQIVND (reference sequence). V was clipped by 7 bases and J by 1 base; unmatched bases: 4.

This clonotype was observed a few times. V gene TRBV5-1 combines with J gene TRBJ2-1; 9 positions agree with TRBD2. There are 15 residues in the CDR3. Germline CDR1 and CDR2: SGHRS and YFSETQ. With 0 bases clipped from V and 8 bases from J, the junction kept 6 bases outside the gene matches. The CDR3 bases are TGCGCCAGCAGCTTGGGCGGGAGGGCCGTGGATGAGCAGTTCTTC. Protein sequence: CASSLGGRAVDEQFF.

In its sample, this clonotype was seen many times. The chain combines TRBV5-1 with TRBJ2-3; D may be TRBD2 (6 bases). The CDR3 contains 15 residues. CDR1 is SGHRS and CDR2 is YFSETQ in the germline V gene. The V end lost 0 bases, the J end lost 6 bases, and 14 bases lay between the germline ends. In DNA form, the CDR3 reads TGCGCCAGCAGCTTGGTACTAGCTTCATCCGATACGCAGTATTTT. This translates into CASSLVLASSDTQYF.

Comment on this clonotype: This may come from a read error, since a much larger clone is one base off. Here the CDR3 reads CAISEGRLAYERYF. The CDR3, as DNA: TGTGCCATCAGTGAGGGTCGACTAGCCTACGAGCGGTACTTC. The rearrangement uses TRBV10-3 and TRBJ2-7, with 7 bases matching TRBD2. Germline V gene lookup returns CDR1 ENHRY and CDR2 SYGVKD. The CDR3 spans 14 residues.

CDR3 residues: CASSKGTGIRSWTYNEQFF. DNA of the CDR3: TGTGCCAGCAGTAAGGGGACAGGGATACGAAGTTGGACCTACAATGAGCAGTTCTTC. This chain joins TRBV12-3 or TRBV12-4 and TRBJ2-1, with 9 bases matching TRBD1. Trimming took 5 bases from V and 2 from J; bases not matched to a gene: 16. CDR3 length equals 19 residues.

This chain uses TRBV9 with TRBJ1-1; perhaps TRBD1 as D (5 bases). Germline CDR1 is SGDLS and CDR2 is YYNGEE. The CDR3 totals 14 residues. V lost 4 bases to trimming and J lost 4 bases, with 14 bases between them. In DNA form, the CDR3 reads TGTGCCAGCAGCCGTCTTGGGGGTGCCACTGAAGCTTTCTTT. This encodes CASSRLGGATEAFF.